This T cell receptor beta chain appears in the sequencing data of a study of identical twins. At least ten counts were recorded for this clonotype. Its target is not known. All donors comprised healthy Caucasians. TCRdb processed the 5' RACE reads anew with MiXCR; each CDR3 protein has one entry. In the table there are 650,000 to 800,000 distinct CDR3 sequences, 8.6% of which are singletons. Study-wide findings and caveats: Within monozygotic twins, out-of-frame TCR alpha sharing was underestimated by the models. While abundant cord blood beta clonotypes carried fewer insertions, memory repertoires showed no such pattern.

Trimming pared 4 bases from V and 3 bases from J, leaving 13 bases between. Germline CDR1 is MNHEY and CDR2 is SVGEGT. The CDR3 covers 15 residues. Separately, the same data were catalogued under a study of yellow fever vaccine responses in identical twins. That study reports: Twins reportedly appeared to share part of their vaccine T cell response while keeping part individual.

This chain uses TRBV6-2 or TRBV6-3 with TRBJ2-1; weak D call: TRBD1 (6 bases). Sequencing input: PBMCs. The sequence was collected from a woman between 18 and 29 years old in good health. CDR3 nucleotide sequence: TGTGCCAGCAGTTTAGTTTTACAGGGCTACAATGAGCAGTTCTTC. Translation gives CASSLVLQGYNEQFF.